The next 22 T cell receptor beta chains were all read from a single sample in a study of blood T cell repertoires in COVID-19. Generated by immunoSEQ multiplex PCR, the TCRdb table keeps only in-frame clones and is missing some. The sample contains about 51,000 clones, around 84% of which appear only once. The sample comprised peripheral blood. The receptors come from a man aged 50 or older with acute or convalescent COVID-19.

This sequence joins TRBV5-4 and TRBJ2-2; weak D call: TRBD1 (6 bases). Looked up from germline, CDR1 is SGHNT and CDR2 is YYREEE (reference sequence). This CDR3 is built from 16 residues. The V end lost 0 bases, the J end lost 1 base, and 10 bases lay between the germline ends. The CDR3 DNA sequence: TGTGCCAGCAGCTTGGGGCAGGGGAGGAACACCGGGGAGCTGTTTTTT. This codes for CASSLGQGRNTGELFF.

This clone has just a few counts. The chain links TRBV5-8 to TRBJ1-1, with D maybe TRBD1 (5 bases). Trimming took 4 bases from V and 8 from J, leaving 12 bases between them. The CDR3 is 12 residues long. Germline assignment: CDR1 SGHTS and CDR2 YDEGEE. The CDR3 bases are TGTGCCAGCAGCCTCATACAGGAAGAAGCTTTCTTT. Its protein product is CASSLIQEEAFF.

This chain connects TRBV5-1 to TRBJ2-7; D not resolved. Trimming removed 5 bases at V and 0 bases at J, with 6 bases between. The CDR3 is 12 amino acids. Germline CDR1 reads SGHRS; CDR2 reads YFSETQ. The CDR3 loop reads CASSRYSYEQYF. CDR3 coding DNA: TGCGCCAGCAGTCGCTACTCCTACGAGCAGTACTTC. The full variable domain, in which reference TRBV5-1 and TRBJ2-7 provide the parts outside the CDR3, is KAGVTQTPRYLIKTRGQQVTLSCSPISGHRSVSWYQQTPGQGLQFLFEYFSETQRNKGNFPGRFSGRQFSNSRSEMNVSTLELGDSALYLCASSRYSYEQYFGPGTRLTVT.

The rearrangement joins TRBV5-1 to TRBJ2-3, with 11 positions matching TRBD2. CDR3 length: 16 residues. Germline CDR1 SGHRS, CDR2 YFSETQ. V trimming: 3 bases; J trimming: 2 bases; junction bases outside the gene matches: 5. The CDR3, as DNA: TGCGCCAGCAGCTCCCAGACTAGCGGGGTCACAGATACGCAGTATTTT. Amino acids: CASSSQTSGVTDTQYF. The variable domain in full, completed from reference TRBV5-1 and TRBJ2-3, reads KAGVTQTPRYLIKTRGQQVTLSCSPISGHRSVSWYQQTPGQGLQFLFEYFSETQRNKGNFPGRFSGRQFSNSRSEMNVSTLELGDSALYLCASSSQTSGVTDTQYFGPGTRLTVL.

This clone turned up a few times. The chain has TRBV2 and TRBJ1-2; perhaps TRBD1 as D (6 bases). V lost 4 bases and J 8 bases, leaving 11 bases between the germline ends. Germline V gene data show CDR1 as SNHLY and CDR2 as FYNNEI. The CDR3 has 12 residues. CDR3 in amino acids: CASSAQGRGYTF. The CDR3 DNA sequence: TGTGCCAGCAGTGCACAGGGCCGGGGCTACACCTTC.

This clone appeared a few times. CDR3 DNA: TGTGCCAGTCACCAGGGTGCAAACTATGGCTACACCTTC. Translation: CASHQGANYGYTF. The genes are TRBV24-1 and TRBJ1-2, with a possible D match to TRBD1 (5 bases). Germline values: CDR1 KGHDR, CDR2 SFDVKD. This CDR3 is built from 13 residues. Trimming removed 11 bases at V and 2 bases at J, with 14 bases between.

This chain uses TRBV6-5 with TRBJ1-1; D is uncertain. From germline, CDR1 is MNHEY and CDR2 SVGAGI. The CDR3 totals 15 residues. Between the trimmed V and J ends, which lost 6 bases and 1 base, there was a span of 15 bases. CDR3 in DNA: TGTGCCAGCAGGCTTAGGAGAGCGACGAACACTGAAGCTTTCTTT. Its translation is CASRLRRATNTEAFF.

The chain recombines TRBV19 with TRBJ2-5; the match to TRBD1 covers 8 bases. The CDR3 loop spans 15 amino acids. Unmatched junction bases numbered 5, after V lost 4 bases and J lost 1 base. CDR1 and CDR2 from the germline V gene are LNHDA and SQIVND (reference sequence). Written as DNA, the CDR3 is TGTGCCAGTAGTACCCTGACAGGGGCCCAAGAGACCCAGTACTTC. Its translation is CASSTLTGAQETQYF.

This sequence joins TRBV7-2 and TRBJ2-5, with TRBD1 as a possible D gene (5 bases). Germline CDR1 and CDR2: SGHTA and FQGNSA. V lost 1 base and J 5 bases, leaving 14 bases between the germline ends. CDR3 length: 15 amino acids. The chain's CDR3 is CASSLVTGRGETQYF. The CDR3 nucleotides read TGTGCCAGCAGCTTAGTAACAGGCCGTGGGGAGACCCAGTACTTC.

The chain links TRBV9 to TRBJ1-4, with 8 bases fitting TRBD1. Trimming at V came to 4 bases and at J to 5 bases, leaving 4 bases not matched to a gene. Germline V gene data show CDR1 as SGDLS and CDR2 as YYNGEE. This CDR3 comprises 14 residues. This CDR3 reads CASSSDRGNEKLFF. The CDR3, as DNA: TGTGCCAGCAGCTCCGACAGGGGAAATGAAAAACTGTTTTTT.

This clone has a single count. The V gene is TRBV5-1, the J gene TRBJ2-2; 7 nucleotides align to TRBD1. Per the germline V gene, CDR1 is SGHRS and CDR2 is YFSETQ. The CDR3 is 15 residues long. V lost 7 bases, J lost 3 bases, and 9 bases stayed unmatched. The CDR3 reads CASRTGQLDTGELFF. As DNA, the CDR3 is TGCGCCAGCCGCACGGGACAGCTGGACACCGGGGAGCTGTTTTTT.

This rearrangement joins TRBV5-1 to TRBJ1-2; D gene uncertain. Germline CDR1 SGHRS, CDR2 YFSETQ. The CDR3 extends over 14 amino acids. V lost 0 bases and J 3 bases, leaving 9 bases between the germline ends. CDR3 DNA sequence: TGCGCCAGCAGCTTGGCCGGGAGGGACTATGGCTACACCTTC. Amino acid sequence: CASSLAGRDYGYTF.

This clone was detected once. V gene TRBV12-3 or TRBV12-4 combines with J gene TRBJ2-1; 7 positions agree with TRBD1. The CDR3 contains 13 residues. J lost 6 bases, V lost 4 bases, and 3 bases had no gene match. The DNA of the CDR3 is TGTGCCAGCAGTTCATACAGGGGCAATGAGCAGTTCTTC. Its protein is CASSSYRGNEQFF.

This rearrangement joins TRBV6-5 to TRBJ2-7; TRBD2 is a possible D gene (6 bases). The germline gives CDR1 MNHEY, CDR2 SVGAGI. With 6 bases removed from V and 3 bases from J, the gap between germline ends came to 18 bases. CDR3 length equals 15 residues. This CDR3 is CASSLGGSAHYEQYF. The CDR3, as DNA: TGTGCCAGCAGCCTCGGAGGGAGCGCGCACTACGAGCAGTACTTC.

The rearrangement uses TRBV18 and TRBJ2-7, with TRBD1 matching 9 bases. The J segment lost 5 bases and the V segment lost 4 bases, leaving 6 bases of the junction unmatched. The CDR3 runs 14 residues. Germline CDR1 and CDR2: KGHSH and LQKENI. The CDR3: CASSRTGQGDEQYF. The CDR3 coding sequence is TGTGCCAGCTCACGAACGGGACAGGGCGACGAGCAGTACTTC.

This clone was counted a few times. The chain uses TRBV5-1 and TRBJ1-5; 7 bases are shared with TRBD1. V lost 0 bases, J lost 6 bases, and 6 bases stayed unmatched. Germline CDR1 SGHRS, CDR2 YFSETQ. The CDR3 is made up of 15 amino acids. CDR3 in DNA: TGCGCCAGCAGCTTGGGAGGGGGCTCCGGTCAGCCCCAGCATTTT. Translated: CASSLGGGSGQPQHF.

The rearrangement uses TRBV6-4 and TRBJ2-3, with 8 positions matching TRBD2. Germline CDR1 MRHNA, CDR2 SNTAGT. J lost 0 bases, V lost 2 bases, and 4 bases had no gene match. This CDR3 region has 16 residues. CDR3: CASSDASSGSTDTQYF. The CDR3 DNA is TGTGCCAGCAGTGACGCGTCTAGCGGGAGCACAGATACGCAGTATTTT.

This clone has more than one count but fewer than ten. The chain carries TRBV7-9 and TRBJ2-7; 9 bases fit TRBD2. Germline V gene data show CDR1 as SEHNR and CDR2 as FQNEAQ (reference sequence). The CDR3 runs to 16 residues. Unmatched junction bases numbered 8, after V lost 4 bases and J lost 1 base. As DNA, the CDR3 is TGTGCCAGCAGCTCCCAGGCTAGCGGGGATTCCTACGAGCAGTACTTC. The encoded protein is CASSSQASGDSYEQYF. Using reference TRBV7-9 and TRBJ2-7 for the parts outside the CDR3, the full variable domain is DTGVSQNPRHKITKRGQNVTFRCDPISEHNRLYWYRQTLGQGPEFLTYFQNEAQLEKSRLLSDRFSAERPKGSFSTLEIQRTEQGDSAMYLCASSSQASGDSYEQYFGPGTRLTVT.

CDR3 DNA: TGTGCCAGTAGTATACAGACAGGGAATTCACCCCTCCACTTT. Protein: CASSIQTGNSPLHF. The V gene is TRBV19, the J gene TRBJ1-6; TRBD1 aligns across 7 bases. The CDR3 is 14 residues long. From germline, CDR1 is LNHDA and CDR2 SQIVND (reference sequence). V gave up 2 bases and J gave up 7 bases; unmatched junction bases: 2.

The genes are TRBV7-8 and TRBJ2-1, with TRBD2 matching over 9 bases. V gave up 5 bases and J gave up 4 bases; unmatched junction bases: 9. The germline gives CDR1 SGHVS, CDR2 FQNEAQ. This CDR3 comprises 16 residues. The chain's CDR3 is CASSPTPSGEYNEQFF. The DNA for the CDR3 is TGTGCCAGCAGCCCCACCCCTAGCGGGGAGTACAATGAGCAGTTCTTC.

The chain employs TRBV4-1 and TRBJ2-5; weak D call: TRBD1 (7 bases). The CDR3 extends over 15 amino acids. The germline gives CDR1 MGHRA, CDR2 YSYEKL. Trimming removed 4 bases from V and 5 bases from J, with 17 bases in between. The CDR3 nucleotides are TGCGCCAGCAGCCCACTTCAGGGGGGCGGGGAGACCCAGTACTTC. Protein sequence: CASSPLQGGGETQYF.

The chain joins TRBV4-1 to TRBJ1-2, with TRBD1 matching 9 bases. Germline assignment: CDR1 MGHRA and CDR2 YSYEKL. V lost 3 bases, J lost 2 bases, and 4 bases stayed unmatched. The CDR3 loop spans 15 amino acids. The CDR3 region has the DNA TGCGCCAGCAGCCATGATGGACAGGGGAACTATGGCTACACCTTC. Translation: CASSHDGQGNYGYTF.